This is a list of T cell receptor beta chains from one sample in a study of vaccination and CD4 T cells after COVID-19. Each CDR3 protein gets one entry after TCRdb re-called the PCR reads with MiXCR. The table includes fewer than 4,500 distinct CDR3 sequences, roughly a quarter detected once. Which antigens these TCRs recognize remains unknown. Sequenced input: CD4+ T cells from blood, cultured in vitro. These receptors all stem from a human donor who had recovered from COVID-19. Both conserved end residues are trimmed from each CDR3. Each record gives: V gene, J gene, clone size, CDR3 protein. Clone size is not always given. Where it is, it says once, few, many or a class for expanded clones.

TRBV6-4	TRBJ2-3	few	ASSDGLGDTQY
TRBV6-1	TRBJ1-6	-	ASVAVSRIRNSPLH
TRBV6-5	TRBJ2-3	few	ASSYSLPASGGGLDTQY
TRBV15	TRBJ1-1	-	ATSRGRGWGTEAF
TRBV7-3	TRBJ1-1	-	ASSPRGGRGAF
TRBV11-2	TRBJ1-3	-	ASNPSGNTIY
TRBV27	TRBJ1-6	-	ASSPRRGGSPLH
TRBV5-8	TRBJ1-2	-	ASSLAGEIIGYT
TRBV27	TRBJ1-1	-	ASSTRTANTEAF
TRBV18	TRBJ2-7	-	ASSPNPGGYEQY
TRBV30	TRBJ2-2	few	AWSNAGELF
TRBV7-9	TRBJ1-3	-	ASSLTGARAGNTIY
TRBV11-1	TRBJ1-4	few	ASSFGGYEKLF
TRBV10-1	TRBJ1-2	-	ASSDSDGQGKDGYT
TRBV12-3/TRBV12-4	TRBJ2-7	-	ASRARAPDPNYEQY
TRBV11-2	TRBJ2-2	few	ASSPHYKGGRTGELF
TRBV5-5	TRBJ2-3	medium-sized	ASSLVADTQY
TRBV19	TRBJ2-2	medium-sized	ASSINEAVTGELF
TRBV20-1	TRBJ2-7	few	SARGASKVYEQY
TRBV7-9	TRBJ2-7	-	ASSAGVDEQY
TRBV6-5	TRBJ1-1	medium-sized	ASRYPGQGENTEAF
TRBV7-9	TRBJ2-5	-	ASSRDRGQEETQY
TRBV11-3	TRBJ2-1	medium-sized	ASSLNLRNEQF
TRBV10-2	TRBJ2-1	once	ASGGSHEQF
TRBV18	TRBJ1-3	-	ASSPTGTSSGNTIY
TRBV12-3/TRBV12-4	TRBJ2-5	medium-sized	ASRTTVGTQY
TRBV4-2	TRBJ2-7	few	ASSLYGERNYEQY
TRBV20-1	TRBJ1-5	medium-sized	SATDSPYSNQPQH
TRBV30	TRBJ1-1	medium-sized	AWRENAEAF
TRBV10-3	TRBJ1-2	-	AISESGQGGYT
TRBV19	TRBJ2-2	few	ASSLGEGTGELF
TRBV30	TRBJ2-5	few	AWSVRRPGLSRGETQY
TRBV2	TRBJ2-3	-	ATAWEGADTQY